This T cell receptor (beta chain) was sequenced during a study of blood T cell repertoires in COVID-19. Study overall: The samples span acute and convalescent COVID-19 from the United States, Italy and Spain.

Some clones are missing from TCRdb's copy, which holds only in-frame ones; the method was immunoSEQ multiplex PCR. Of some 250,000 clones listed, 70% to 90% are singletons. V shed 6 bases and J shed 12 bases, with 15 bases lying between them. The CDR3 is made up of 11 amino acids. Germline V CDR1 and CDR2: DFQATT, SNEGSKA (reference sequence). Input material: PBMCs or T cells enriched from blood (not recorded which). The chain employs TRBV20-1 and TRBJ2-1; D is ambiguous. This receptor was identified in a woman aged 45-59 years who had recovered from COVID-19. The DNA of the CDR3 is TGCAGTGCCCTTCACGAGCCGCGGCAGTTCTTC. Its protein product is CSALHEPRQFF.